The 29 T cell receptor beta chains below were found in one sample sequenced in a study of blood T cell repertoires in COVID-19. Libraries were prepared by immunoSEQ multiplex PCR; TCRdb keeps only in-frame clonotypes and omits some of them. The data show some 300,000 clones, approximately 90% seen once. Sequencing input: peripheral blood. The receptors here all came from a woman under 40 who had recovered from COVID-19.

The chain joins TRBV3-1 (or the pseudogene TRBV3-2) to TRBJ2-1; tentatively, D is TRBD2 (7 bases). V was pared by 4 bases and J by 9 bases, with 19 bases between. The V gene's germline CDR1 is LGHDT and CDR2 YNNKEL (reference sequence). This CDR3 spans 15 amino acids. In DNA form, the CDR3 reads TGTGCCAGCAGCCCCTGCGGGGGCCCCCGGAGTGAGCAGTTCTTC. Translated, it gives CASSPCGGPRSEQFF.

The sample holds one count of this clone. The gene calls are TRBV19 and TRBJ2-7, with 9 nucleotides matching TRBD1. The CDR3 runs 17 residues. The germline CDR1 and CDR2 sequences are LNHDA and SQIVND (reference sequence). V lost 1 base and J lost 6; bases outside the gene matches: 13. Written as DNA, the CDR3 is TGTGCCAGTAGTATAGCCGGGGCGGTCGGACAGGGGTCCGAGCAGTACTTC. Protein: CASSIAGAVGQGSEQYF.

In its sample, this clone was seen once. Here the CDR3 DNA reads TGTGCCAGTAGGCGCGGGGGGGCTGGCACCGGGGAGCTGTTTTTT. Its translation is CASRRGGAGTGELFF. J is TRBJ2-2 and V is TRBV19; TRBD2 matches at 9 bases. V dropped 6 bases and J dropped 4; count of bases not matched to a gene: 6. The CDR3 has 15 amino acids. The germline CDR1 and CDR2 sequences are LNHDA and SQIVND (reference sequence).

The V gene is TRBV6-5, the J gene TRBJ2-1; TRBD1 might be the D (6 bases). CDR3 size: 15 residues. Germline V gives CDR1 MNHEY, CDR2 SVGAGI. Trimming stripped 3 bases from V and 4 bases from J, with 13 bases between. The CDR3 bases are TGTGCCAGCAGTTATCAGGGGCAACTATACAATGAGCAGTTCTTC. This translates into CASSYQGQLYNEQFF.

V gene TRBV4-2 combines with J gene TRBJ2-2, with 9 bases fitting TRBD1. This CDR3 region has 16 residues. Germline V CDR1 and CDR2: LGHNA, YNFKEQ. Trimming removed 3 bases from V and 6 bases from J; junction bases left unmatched: 8. Here the CDR3 DNA reads TGTGCCAGCAGCCAGTTGGAGGACAGGGGATCCGGGGAGCTGTTTTTT. Translated, it gives CASSQLEDRGSGELFF.

This chain joins TRBV7-9 and TRBJ1-2; 11 bases are a match to TRBD1. CDR1 and CDR2 from the germline V gene are SEHNR and FQNEAQ (reference sequence). The ends lost 4 bases at V and 0 bases at J; junction bases unmatched: 7. CDR3 length: 17 residues. The CDR3 spells CASSSDRGRGANYGYTF. In nucleotides, the CDR3 is TGTGCCAGCAGCTCGGACAGGGGGCGCGGGGCTAACTATGGCTACACCTTC.

This sequence joins TRBV3-1 (or the pseudogene TRBV3-2) and TRBJ2-5; D unresolved. Trimming removed 1 base at V and 9 bases at J, with 9 bases between. The V gene's germline CDR1 is LGHDT and CDR2 YNNKEL (reference sequence). This CDR3 is built from 12 residues. The CDR3 bases are TGTGCCAGCAGCCAAGGGCAGGTGGCCCAGTACTTC. Its translation: CASSQGQVAQYF.

The rearrangement links TRBV18 to TRBJ1-1, with a weak D call TRBD1 (6 bases). Germline CDR1 reads KGHSH; CDR2 reads LQKENI. The CDR3 runs to 13 residues. V lost 6 bases and J 3 bases, leaving 11 bases between the germline ends. The DNA of the CDR3 is TGTGCCAGCTCTCACAGGGCAGACACTGAAGCTTTCTTT. Amino acids: CASSHRADTEAFF.

The rearrangement links TRBV3-1 (or the pseudogene TRBV3-2) to TRBJ1-4, with D possibly being TRBD1 (5 bases). Trimming shortened V by 4 bases and J by 10 bases, and 13 bases separated the two germline ends. This CDR3 has 13 amino acids. Germline V gene data show CDR1 as LGHDT and CDR2 as YNNKEL (reference sequence). The CDR3 sequence: CASSLRTHGKLFF. The CDR3 coding sequence is TGTGCCAGCAGCCTAAGGACACATGGAAAACTGTTTTTT.

The chain has TRBV3-1 (or the pseudogene TRBV3-2) and TRBJ2-1, with 9 bases matching TRBD2. CDR1 is LGHDT, CDR2 YNNKEL, per germline (reference sequence). The CDR3 covers 18 residues. The junction had 6 bases not matched to a gene; V was cut back by 0 bases and J by 0 bases. The CDR3 reads CASSQESLAGSSYNEQFF. As DNA, the CDR3 is TGTGCCAGCAGCCAAGAATCCCTAGCGGGGAGCTCCTACAATGAGCAGTTCTTC.

The chain uses TRBV5-1 and TRBJ2-1; no clear D. Germline CDR1 reads SGHRS; CDR2 reads YFSETQ. The CDR3 runs 12 residues. V dropped 2 bases and J dropped 7 bases, with 7 bases sitting between them. The CDR3 nucleotides read TGCGCCAGCAGCTTCGTATCGAATGAGCAGTTCTTC. Translating it yields CASSFVSNEQFF.

The J gene is TRBJ1-1, the V gene TRBV5-1, with D unresolved. From germline, CDR1 is SGHRS and CDR2 YFSETQ. The V and J ends lost 1 base and 3 bases respectively, with 7 bases between them. The CDR3 totals 13 residues. The CDR3 sequence is CASSLKADTEAFF. CDR3 nucleotide sequence: TGCGCCAGCAGCTTGAAAGCGGACACTGAAGCTTTCTTT.

The chain has TRBV2 and TRBJ1-4, with unresolved D. CDR1 is SNHLY, CDR2 FYNNEI, per germline. The CDR3 has 13 amino acids. Trimming took off 6 bases at V and 6 bases at J, with 11 bases between the two ends. The CDR3 nucleotides are TGTGCCAGCAGGGTCCGGGATCATGAAAAACTGTTTTTT. Translation: CASRVRDHEKLFF.

The chain recombines TRBV2 with TRBJ2-1; 8 positions agree with TRBD2. This CDR3 contains 16 residues. Germline V CDR1 and CDR2: SNHLY, FYNNEI. Trimming at V came to 5 bases and at J to 1 base, leaving 7 bases not matched to a gene. The CDR3 sequence is CASSLGGEGSYNEQFF. As DNA, the CDR3 is TGTGCCAGCAGTCTCGGGGGGGAGGGTTCCTACAATGAGCAGTTCTTC.

The chain links TRBV7-6 to TRBJ1-6; 7 bases are a match to TRBD1. CDR1 and CDR2 from the germline V gene are SGHVS and FNYEAQ. The CDR3 consists of 15 residues. After removal of 3 bases from V and 9 bases from J, the junction contained 8 bases not matched to a gene. In DNA form, the CDR3 reads TGTGCCAGCAGCTTGGGGGACAGAATTTTTTCACCCCTCCACTTT. This gives the protein CASSLGDRIFSPLHF.

Only one count was recorded for this clone. J is TRBJ1-5 and V is TRBV5-1; 7 nucleotides line up with TRBD1. The J segment lost 2 bases and the V segment lost 0 bases, leaving 8 bases of the junction unmatched. CDR3 size: 17 residues. CDR1 is SGHRS and CDR2 is YFSETQ in the germline V gene. DNA of the CDR3: TGCGCCAGCAGCTTGGGAGAAGGGGGCGCCGGCAATCAGCCCCAGCATTTT. It codes for CASSLGEGGAGNQPQHF.

The rearrangement links TRBV15 to TRBJ1-1, with 10 bases that match TRBD1. The CDR3 contains 17 residues. Germline CDR1 and CDR2: LNHNV and YYDKDF (reference sequence). Unmatched junction bases numbered 8, after V lost 3 bases and J lost 1 base. The CDR3 DNA sequence: TGTGCCACCAGCAGCCGGGACAGGGGTTTAGAGAACACTGAAGCTTTCTTT. Its translation is CATSSRDRGLENTEAFF.

This chain links TRBV6-5 with TRBJ1-2; a possible D gene is TRBD1 (6 bases). Germline V gene data show CDR1 as MNHEY and CDR2 as SVGAGI. The length of the CDR3 is 13 residues. V gave up 6 bases and J gave up 7 bases, with 15 bases separating them. CDR3 loop: CASSPLNRAGYTF. The CDR3 DNA follows: TGTGCCAGCAGCCCACTCAACAGGGCTGGCTACACCTTC.

This chain joins TRBV6-2 or TRBV6-3 and TRBJ2-6; the D is unclear. Germline assignment: CDR1 MNHEY and CDR2 SVGEGT. The CDR3 length is 15 residues. Trimming pared 2 bases from V and 0 bases from J, leaving 5 bases between. DNA for the CDR3: TGTGCCAGCAGTTACCATCACTCTGGGGCCAACGTCCTGACTTTC. As protein: CASSYHHSGANVLTF.

This clone has only a few counts. This chain uses TRBV3-1 (or the pseudogene TRBV3-2) with TRBJ2-7; TRBD1 is a possible D gene (6 bases). Per germline, CDR1 LGHDT and CDR2 YNNKEL (reference sequence). The CDR3 runs 16 residues. The germline V and J ends were trimmed by 3 bases and 4 bases, with 19 bases remaining between them. CDR3 residues: CASSQEDSPTAYEQYF. The CDR3 nucleotides read TGTGCCAGCAGCCAGGAGGACAGTCCGACCGCTTACGAGCAGTACTTC.

The chain carries TRBV7-2 and TRBJ2-1; 10 bases are a match to TRBD2. CDR1 and CDR2 from the germline V gene are SGHTA and FQGNSA. V lost 3 bases and J lost 10; bases outside the gene matches: 6. The CDR3 loop spans 14 amino acids. The CDR3 loop reads CASSFIAGGGEQFF. Here the CDR3 DNA reads TGTGCCAGCAGCTTTATAGCGGGGGGCGGGGAGCAGTTCTTC.

The genes are TRBV5-3 and TRBJ1-2, with D tentatively TRBD1 (5 bases). Being an ORF, TRBV5-3 has a function that is uncertain. This CDR3 contains 12 residues. The V end was cut by 7 bases, the J end by 7 bases, with 14 bases between. The CDR3 coding sequence is TGTGCCAGATGTGGTCAGGGTACTGGCTACACCTTC. Translating it yields CARCGQGTGYTF.

The chain is built from TRBV4-1 and TRBJ2-3, with 12 bases matching TRBD2. With V trimmed by 3 bases and J by 2 bases, 12 bases remained unmatched. Germline CDR1 reads MGHRA; CDR2 reads YSYEKL. The CDR3 totals 19 residues. CDR3: CASSQLPGLAGSFTDTQYF. CDR3 DNA: TGCGCCAGCAGCCAGCTGCCGGGACTAGCGGGCAGTTTCACAGATACGCAGTATTTT.

The chain links TRBV7-2 to TRBJ2-3; the match to TRBD2 covers 9 bases. The CDR3 runs 17 residues. Germline trimming cut 1 base from V and 2 bases from J; bases unmatched to any gene: 7. The germline CDR1 and CDR2 sequences are SGHTA and FQGNSA. The CDR3 loop reads CASSLDPAGGVTDTQYF. In nucleotides, the CDR3 is TGTGCCAGCAGCTTAGATCCAGCGGGGGGTGTCACAGATACGCAGTATTTT.

V gene TRBV19 combines with J gene TRBJ1-6; D unresolved. The V end was cut by 6 bases, the J end by 6 bases, with 6 bases between. The CDR3 runs to 12 residues. CDR1 is LNHDA, CDR2 SQIVND, per germline (reference sequence). The DNA of the CDR3 is TGTGCCAGTAGGGCCCCTAATTCACCCCTCCACTTT. Encoded protein: CASRAPNSPLHF.

V usage is TRBV6-5 and J usage is TRBJ1-1; the match to TRBD1 covers 8 bases. CDR1 MNHEY and CDR2 SVGAGI come from the germline V gene. V trimming: 4 bases; J trimming: 8 bases; junction bases outside the gene matches: 6. The CDR3 is 13 amino acids. DNA of the CDR3: TGTGCCAGCAGTTCCGACCGGGACAGGGAAGCTTTCTTT. Its translation is CASSSDRDREAFF.

CDR3 loop: CASSVSPYSETQYF. CDR3 DNA sequence: TGTGCCAGCAGCGTAAGTCCCTACTCCGAGACCCAGTACTTC. V is TRBV9 and J is TRBJ2-5; D ambiguous. The V gene's germline CDR1 is SGDLS and CDR2 YYNGEE. Between the trimmed V and J ends, which lost 1 base and 5 bases, there was a span of 12 bases. The CDR3 spans 14 residues.

This clone was recorded once. V is TRBV6-5 and J is TRBJ2-1; maybe TRBD1 (6 bases). Looked up from germline, CDR1 is MNHEY and CDR2 is SVGAGI. The CDR3 sequence is 16 residues long. The V end lost 3 bases, the J end lost 4 bases, and 16 bases lay between the germline ends. The CDR3 is CASSYVYTGPYNEQFF. The DNA for the CDR3 is TGTGCCAGCAGTTATGTGTATACAGGGCCTTACAATGAGCAGTTCTTC.

This sequence joins TRBV10-3 and TRBJ2-2; tentative D call: TRBD1 (5 bases). The germline V gene has CDR1 ENHRY and CDR2 SYGVKD. There are 18 residues in the CDR3. The V gene lost 0 bases and the J gene lost 1 base, with 15 bases spanning the gap. Here the CDR3 DNA reads TGTGCCATCAGTGAGTCGTTTGACAGTCAAGTGAACACCGGGGAGCTGTTTTTT. Translation gives CAISESFDSQVNTGELFF.